The 15 T cell receptor beta chains listed next were all sequenced from one sample in a study of CD8 T cells in Susac syndrome. After extraction with the RNeasy kit, about 0.5 to 1 ug of the RNA was reverse transcribed using random hexamers. One entry per CDR3 protein, called by TCRdb with MiXCR from the immunoSEQ multiplex PCR reads. The sample holds some 180,000 distinct CDR3 sequences; just under 95% are singletons and the top ten take more than 0.1%. Sample: CD4+ T cells from PBMCs. Source of these receptors: a human donor in good health.

The chain uses TRBV25-1 and TRBJ2-1; no firm D call. Trimming cost V 4 bases and J 13 bases, with 14 bases left between them. This CDR3 is 12 amino acids long. Germline lookup yields CDR1 MGHDK and CDR2 SYGVNS. CDR3 nucleotides: TGTGCCAGCAGTGCCCTGGGTCGAGGACAGTTCTTC. This translates into CASSALGRGQFF.

The rearrangement links TRBV7-2 to TRBJ2-5; D possibly uses TRBD1 or TRBD2 (6 bases each). CDR1 and CDR2 (germline): SGHTA, FQGNSA. Trimming took 6 bases from V and 5 from J, leaving 13 bases between them. This CDR3 has 13 amino acids. The DNA for the CDR3 is TGTGCCAGCAGGTACAGGGAGGTGGAGACCCAGTACTTC. It is translated as CASRYREVETQYF. The full variable domain, its missing parts supplied by reference TRBV7-2 and TRBJ2-5, is GAGVSQSPSNKVTEKGKDVELRCDPISGHTALYWYRQSLGQGLEFLIYFQGNSAPDKSGLPSDRFSAERTGGSVSTLTIQRTQQEDSAVYLCASRYREVETQYFGPGTRLLVL.

The chain couples TRBV7-3 to TRBJ2-3, with a weak D call TRBD1 (6 bases). V was pared by 2 bases and J by 6 bases, with 12 bases between. From germline, CDR1 is SGHTA and CDR2 FQGTGA. This CDR3 region has 14 residues. The CDR3 nucleotides are TGTGCCAGCAGCTTAGAGGGGGTCGTGGATACGCAGTATTTT. Translating it yields CASSLEGVVDTQYF.

The chain has TRBV30 and TRBJ2-3; tentative D call: TRBD2 (6 bases). The germline gives CDR1 GTSNPN, CDR2 SVGIG (reference sequence). The ends were cut back, 5 bases at V and 6 bases at J, with 21 bases in the middle. The length of the CDR3 is 15 residues. Here the CDR3 DNA reads TGTGCCTGGCGAGAGCGGGTGGGTCTTTCGGATACGCAGTATTTT. It yields the protein CAWRERVGLSDTQYF.

This chain connects TRBV29-1 to TRBJ2-1; no clear D. V lost 5 bases, J lost 5 bases, and 13 bases lay in between. This CDR3 region has 13 residues. Germline loops: CDR1 SQVTM, CDR2 ANQGSEA. As DNA, the CDR3 is TGCAGCGTTACAGCAGAACACCACAATGAGCAGTTCTTC. Amino acids: CSVTAEHHNEQFF.

The V gene is TRBV29-1, the J gene TRBJ2-1; D remains ambiguous. V lost 4 bases and J lost 7, with 14 bases in between. This CDR3 has 13 amino acids. Germline V gene lookup returns CDR1 SQVTM and CDR2 ANQGSEA. The CDR3 nucleotides are TGCAGCGTTGCCCCCCGAGTGCCAAATGAGCAGTTCTTC. It specifies CSVAPRVPNEQFF.

The chain has TRBV29-1 and TRBJ2-7; D tentatively reads TRBD1 or TRBD2 (5 bases each). Germline assignment: CDR1 SQVTM and CDR2 ANQGSEA. The CDR3 runs 12 residues. The V end lost 7 bases, the J end lost 3 bases, and 13 bases lay between the germline ends. CDR3 residues: CSARDGFYEQYF. CDR3 sequence (DNA): TGCAGCGCTAGGGACGGGTTCTACGAGCAGTACTTC.

The chain recombines TRBV7-9 with TRBJ2-1, with D maybe TRBD1 (6 bases). CDR3 length: 14 residues. V was shortened by 2 bases and J by 9 bases, with 14 bases between the two germline ends. Germline V gives CDR1 SEHNR, CDR2 FQNEAQ (reference sequence). The CDR3 DNA reads TGTGCCAGCAGCTTAAATAGGGGGTTAGGTGAGCAGTTCTTC. Residues: CASSLNRGLGEQFF.

The J gene is TRBJ1-2, the V gene TRBV4-2, with 9 bases that match TRBD1. The J segment lost 2 bases and the V segment lost 4 bases, leaving 11 bases of the junction unmatched. There are 17 residues in the CDR3. CDR1 and CDR2 (germline): LGHNA, YNFKEQ. This CDR3 is CASSPGQGELFNYGYTF. The CDR3 DNA follows: TGTGCCAGCAGCCCGGGACAGGGAGAACTCTTCAACTATGGCTACACCTTC.

The chain combines TRBV12-3 or TRBV12-4 with TRBJ1-1; a weak D match, TRBD1 (5 bases). This CDR3 has 14 amino acids. Trimming cost V 3 bases and J 5 bases, with 13 bases left between them. The CDR3 is CASSFSRDGTEAFF. The CDR3 region has the DNA TGTGCCAGCAGTTTTAGCAGGGATGGTACTGAAGCTTTCTTT.

The gene calls are TRBV12-3 or TRBV12-4 and TRBJ2-5; D gene unclear. Trimming removed 5 bases from V and 1 base from J, with 8 bases in between. The CDR3 is 13 residues long. The CDR3 region is CASSPGAQETQYF. CDR3 bases: TGTGCCAGCAGTCCGGGTGCCCAAGAGACCCAGTACTTC.

This chain connects TRBV30 to TRBJ2-3; TRBD2 matches 14 bases. CDR3 length equals 15 residues. Germline-derived CDR1 and CDR2 are GTSNPN and SVGIG (reference sequence). J was trimmed by 5 bases and V by 3 bases; bases with no gene match: 4. The CDR3 here is CAWRGLAGDLDTQYF. In nucleotides, the CDR3 is TGTGCCTGGAGGGGACTAGCGGGAGATCTAGATACGCAGTATTTT.

The chain has TRBV12-3 or TRBV12-4 and TRBJ2-3; 11 nucleotides line up with TRBD2. Losses at the gene ends were 4 bases for V and 6 bases for J; bases not matched to a gene: 9. This CDR3 spans 16 amino acids. CDR3 nucleotide sequence: TGTGCCAGCAGTTCCGGGACTAGCGGTTTAAGGGATACGCAGTATTTT. It encodes CASSSGTSGLRDTQYF.

The V gene is TRBV19, the J gene TRBJ2-7, with D possibly being TRBD2 (5 bases). With 4 bases removed from V and 7 bases from J, the gap between germline ends came to 11 bases. Germline V gives CDR1 LNHDA, CDR2 SQIVND (reference sequence). The CDR3 contains 12 residues. The DNA for the CDR3 is TGTGCCAGTAGTACCCTAGGACTGGAGCAGTACTTC. It specifies CASSTLGLEQYF.

This chain connects TRBV3-1 to TRBJ2-1; D remains unclear. The CDR3 contains 15 residues. The germline V gene has CDR1 LGHDT and CDR2 YNNKEL (reference sequence). V gave up 4 bases and J gave up 0 bases, with 10 bases separating them. CDR3 region: CASSLDASSYNEQFF. The CDR3 DNA is TGTGCCAGCAGCCTGGACGCGAGCTCCTACAATGAGCAGTTCTTC.